The rows below give T cell receptor beta chains drawn from one sample of a study of blood T cells in healthy people across ages. TCRdb used MiXCR to reprocess the 5' RACE reads, holding one entry per CDR3 protein. The sample carries 1 million to 1.2 million distinct CDR3 sequences, roughly two fifths recorded once. Specimen: blood. The receptors come from a young man in good health. CDR3s include the opening cysteine and the closing phenylalanine or tryptophan. D genes are given only for firm matches. Some rows mark clone size as missing; the rest say once, few, many or name a class of expanded clone.

j_gene | abundance | v_gene | d_gene | CDR3aa | CDR3nt
TRBJ2-3 | . | TRBV7-9 | . | CASSLTEYMQYF | TGTGCCAGCAGCTTGACAGAATATATGCAGTATTTT
TRBJ1-2 | . | TRBV20-1 | TRBD1 | CSTRAPGTGGVGYTF | TGCAGTACTAGAGCCCCCGGGACAGGGGGCGTTGGCTACACCTTC
TRBJ2-7 | . | TRBV6-5 | . | CASSRGKNEQYF | TGTGCCAGCAGTAGGGGCAAAAACGAGCAGTACTTC
TRBJ1-6 | . | TRBV6-2/TRBV6-3 | . | CASRRGAVSSYNSPLHF | TGTGCCAGCCGTCGGGGGGCGGTGAGCTCCTATAATTCACCCCTCCACTTT
TRBJ2-5 | . | TRBV10-3 | . | CAISREFQETQYF | TGTGCCATCAGTCGGGAGTTCCAAGAGACCCAGTACTTC
TRBJ2-5 | . | TRBV5-1 | TRBD2 | CASSPGTTFEETQYF | TGCGCCAGCAGCCCCGGGACTACTTTCGAAGAGACCCAGTACTTC
TRBJ1-5 | . | TRBV6-2/TRBV6-3 | . | CASSYPYQPQHF | TGTGCCAGCAGTTACCCCTATCAGCCCCAGCATTTT
TRBJ1-5 | . | TRBV20-1 | . | CSARMGGGGNQPQHF | TGCAGTGCTAGGATGGGTGGGGGTGGCAATCAGCCCCAGCATTTT
TRBJ1-4 | few | TRBV3-1 | . | CASSQEAGADEKLFF | TGTGCCAGCAGCCAAGAGGCGGGGGCGGATGAAAAACTGTTTTTT
TRBJ1-1 | . | TRBV4-1 | . | CASSLQHGPSFTEAFF | TGCGCCAGCAGCCTCCAACACGGTCCCTCGTTCACTGAAGCTTTCTTT
TRBJ1-5 | . | TRBV7-9 | TRBD1 | CASSPTGGEDQPQHF | TGTGCCAGCAGCCCTACAGGGGGCGAAGATCAGCCCCAGCATTTT
TRBJ1-2 | . | TRBV29-1 | . | CSAEDGDYGYTF | TGCAGCGCCGAGGACGGAGACTATGGCTACACCTTC
TRBJ2-2 | . | TRBV4-2 | . | CASSQDGGRITGELFF | TGTGCCAGCAGCCAAGACGGGGGACGGATCACCGGGGAGCTGTTTTTT
TRBJ2-7 | few | TRBV20-1 | TRBD2 | CSAPRSGGSYEQYF | TGCAGTGCCCCCAGAAGCGGGGGGTCCTACGAGCAGTACTTC
TRBJ2-1 | few | TRBV12-3/TRBV12-4 | . | CASSANLVNEQFF | TGTGCCAGCAGCGCTAACCTAGTCAACGAGCAGTTCTTC
TRBJ2-5 | . | TRBV4-3 | TRBD1 | CASSQDWDRGLGPPNNEQYF | TGCGCCAGCAGCCAAGATTGGGACAGGGGGCTTGGACCCCCAAACAATGAGCAGTACTTC
TRBJ1-1 | few | TRBV5-5 | TRBD1 | CASSLVGQGTEAFF | TGTGCCAGCAGTTTGGTCGGACAGGGAACTGAAGCTTTCTTT
TRBJ1-5 | . | TRBV19 | . | CASSMVQEYQPQHF | TGTGCCAGTAGTATGGTCCAGGAGTATCAGCCCCAGCATTTT
TRBJ1-2 | few | TRBV29-1 | . | CSVLEGGYGYTF | TGCAGCGTTTTAGAAGGGGGCTATGGCTACACCTTC
TRBJ2-3 | few | TRBV2 | TRBD2 | CASSLAGGLFTGDTQYF | TGTGCCAGCAGTCTAGCGGGGGGACTATTTACTGGAGATACGCAGTATTTT
TRBJ2-7 | . | TRBV21-1 | . | CASSKDWGSYNEQYF | TGTGCCAGCAGCAAGGACTGGGGCTCCTACAATGAGCAGTACTTC
TRBJ1-2 | . | TRBV29-1 | . | CSVVLLQSGASYGYTF | TGCAGCGTTGTACTATTACAGAGCGGGGCTAGCTATGGCTACACCTTC
TRBJ2-7 | once | TRBV7-9 | TRBD2 | CASSSTAGALYNEQYF | TGTGCCAGCAGCTCAACAGCGGGGGCCCTCTACAATGAGCAGTACTTC
TRBJ1-1 | . | TRBV29-1 | . | CSVGGSESNTEAFF | TGCAGCGTTGGCGGCTCGGAGTCGAACACTGAAGCTTTCTTT
TRBJ1-2 | few | TRBV6-1 | TRBD1 | CASSEASGTGYGYTF | TGTGCCAGCAGTGAAGCTTCCGGGACAGGGTATGGCTACACCTTC
TRBJ2-3 | . | TRBV20-1 | TRBD2 | CSARLAGLYTQYF | TGCAGTGCTAGGCTAGCGGGATTGTATACGCAGTATTTT
TRBJ2-3 | few | TRBV5-5 | TRBD2 | CASSRLAGLDTQYF | TGTGCCAGCAGCCGTCTAGCGGGGTTGGATACGCAGTATTTT